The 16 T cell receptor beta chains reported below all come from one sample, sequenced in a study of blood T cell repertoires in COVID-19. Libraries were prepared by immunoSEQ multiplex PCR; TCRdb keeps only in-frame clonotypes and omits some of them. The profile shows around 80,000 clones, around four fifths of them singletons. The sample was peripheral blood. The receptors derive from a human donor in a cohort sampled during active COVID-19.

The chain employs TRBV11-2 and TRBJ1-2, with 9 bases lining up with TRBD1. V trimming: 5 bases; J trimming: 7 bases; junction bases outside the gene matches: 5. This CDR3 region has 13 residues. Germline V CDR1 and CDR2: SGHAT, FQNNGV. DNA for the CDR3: TGTGCCAGCAGCCGGGGACAGGGAGCTGGCTACACCTTC. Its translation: CASSRGQGAGYTF.

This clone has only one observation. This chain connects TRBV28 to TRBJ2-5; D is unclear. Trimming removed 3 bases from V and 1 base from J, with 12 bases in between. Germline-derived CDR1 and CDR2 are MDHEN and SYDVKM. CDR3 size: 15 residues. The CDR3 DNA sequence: TGTGCCAGCAGTTTCTACAGAAATAGCCAAGAGACCCAGTACTTC. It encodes CASSFYRNSQETQYF.

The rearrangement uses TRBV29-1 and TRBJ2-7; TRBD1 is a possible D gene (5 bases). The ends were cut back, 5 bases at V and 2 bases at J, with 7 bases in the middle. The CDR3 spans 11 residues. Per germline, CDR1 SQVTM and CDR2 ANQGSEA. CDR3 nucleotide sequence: TGCAGCGTTATGACAGCCTACGAGCAGTACTTC. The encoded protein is CSVMTAYEQYF.

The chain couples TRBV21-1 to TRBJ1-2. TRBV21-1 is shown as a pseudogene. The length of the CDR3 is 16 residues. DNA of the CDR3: TGTGCCAGCAGCAAAGAGAGTGGGGCGGGGGCGGAAGGCTACACCTTC. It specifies CASSKESGAGAEGYTF.

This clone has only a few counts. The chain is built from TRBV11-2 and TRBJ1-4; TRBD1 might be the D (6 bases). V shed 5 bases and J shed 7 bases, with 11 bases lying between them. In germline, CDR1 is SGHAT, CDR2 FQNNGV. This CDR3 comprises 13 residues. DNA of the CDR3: TGTGCCAGCAGCCCCCGACAGGTTGAAAAACTGTTTTTT. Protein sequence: CASSPRQVEKLFF. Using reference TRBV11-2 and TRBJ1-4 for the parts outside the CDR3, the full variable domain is EAGVAQSPRYKIIEKRQSVAFWCNPISGHATLYWYQQILGQGPKLLIQFQNNGVVDDSQLPKDRFSAERLKGVDSTLKIQPAKLEDSAVYLCASSPRQVEKLFFGSGTQLSVL.

This CDR3 is CASSQGRRGRQPQHF. The CDR3 DNA follows: TGTGCCAGCAGCCAAGGAAGGAGGGGCCGACAGCCCCAGCATTTT. The V and J genes are TRBV3-1 (or the pseudogene TRBV3-2) and TRBJ1-5, with TRBD1 as a possible D gene (5 bases). Trimming removed 1 base from V and 7 bases from J, with 14 bases in between. Germline CDR1 and CDR2: LGHDT and YNNKEL (reference sequence). The CDR3 totals 15 residues.

The CDR3 loop is CASRRLTGGRAEAFF. The CDR3 DNA follows: TGTGCCAGCAGGCGCCTAACAGGGGGTCGGGCTGAAGCTTTCTTT. The chain links TRBV7-2 to TRBJ1-1; the match to TRBD1 covers 8 bases. The CDR3 loop spans 15 amino acids. Trimming at V came to 6 bases and at J to 6 bases, leaving 12 bases not matched to a gene. Per the germline V gene, CDR1 is SGHTA and CDR2 is FQGNSA.

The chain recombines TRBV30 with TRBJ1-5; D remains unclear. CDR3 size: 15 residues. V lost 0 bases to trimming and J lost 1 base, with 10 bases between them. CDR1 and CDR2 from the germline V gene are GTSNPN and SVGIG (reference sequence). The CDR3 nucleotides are TGTGCCTGGAGTGTAAGGGCGGGGAGCAATCAGCCCCAGCATTTT. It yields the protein CAWSVRAGSNQPQHF.

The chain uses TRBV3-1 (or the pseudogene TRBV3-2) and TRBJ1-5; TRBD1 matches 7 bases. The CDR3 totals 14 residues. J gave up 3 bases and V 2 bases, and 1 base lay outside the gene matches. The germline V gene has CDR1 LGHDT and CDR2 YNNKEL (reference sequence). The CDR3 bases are TGTGCCAGCAGCCAACAGGGGGACAATCAGCCCCAGCATTTT. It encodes CASSQQGDNQPQHF.

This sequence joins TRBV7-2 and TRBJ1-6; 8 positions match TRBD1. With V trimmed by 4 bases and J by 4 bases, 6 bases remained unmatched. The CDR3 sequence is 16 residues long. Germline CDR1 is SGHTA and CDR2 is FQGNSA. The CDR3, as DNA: TGTGCCAGCAGCTCCAGACAGGGGCGTTATAATTCACCCCTCCACTTT. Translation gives CASSSRQGRYNSPLHF.

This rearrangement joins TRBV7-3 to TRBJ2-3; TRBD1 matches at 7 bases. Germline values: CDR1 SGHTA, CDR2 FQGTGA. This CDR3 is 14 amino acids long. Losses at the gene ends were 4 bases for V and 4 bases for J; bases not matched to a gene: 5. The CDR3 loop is CASSYTGAADTQYF. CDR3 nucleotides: TGTGCCAGCAGCTATACAGGGGCGGCAGATACGCAGTATTTT.

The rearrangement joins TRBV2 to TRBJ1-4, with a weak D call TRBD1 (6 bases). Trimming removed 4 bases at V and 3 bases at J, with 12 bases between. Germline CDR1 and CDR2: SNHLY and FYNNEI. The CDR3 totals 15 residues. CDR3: CASSVGTSPNEKLFF. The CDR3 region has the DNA TGTGCCAGCAGTGTGGGGACATCACCTAATGAAAAACTGTTTTTT.

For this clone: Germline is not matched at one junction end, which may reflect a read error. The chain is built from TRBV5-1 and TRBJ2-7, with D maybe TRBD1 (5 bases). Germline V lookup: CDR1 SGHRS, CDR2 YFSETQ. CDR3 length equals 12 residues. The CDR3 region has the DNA TGCGCCAGCAGCTTGGGGCAGGGCGATTTAAGGTTC. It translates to CASSLGQGDLRF.

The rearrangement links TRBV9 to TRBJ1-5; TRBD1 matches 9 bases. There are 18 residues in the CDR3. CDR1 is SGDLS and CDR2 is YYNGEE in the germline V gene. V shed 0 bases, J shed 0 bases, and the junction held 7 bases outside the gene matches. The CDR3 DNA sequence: TGTGCCAGCAGCGTAGGTGACAGGGGGAAGTGTAGCAATCAGCCCCAGCATTTT. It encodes CASSVGDRGKCSNQPQHF.

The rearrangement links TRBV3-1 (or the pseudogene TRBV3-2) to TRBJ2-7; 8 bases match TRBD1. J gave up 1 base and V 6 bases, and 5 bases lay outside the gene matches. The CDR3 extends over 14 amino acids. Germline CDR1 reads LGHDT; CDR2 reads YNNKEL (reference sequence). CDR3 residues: CASRGTGSSYEQYF. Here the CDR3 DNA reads TGTGCCAGCAGGGGGACAGGCAGTTCCTACGAGCAGTACTTC.

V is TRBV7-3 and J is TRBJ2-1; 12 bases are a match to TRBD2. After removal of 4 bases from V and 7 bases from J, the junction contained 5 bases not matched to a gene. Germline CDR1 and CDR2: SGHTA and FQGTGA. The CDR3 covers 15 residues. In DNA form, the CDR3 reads TGTGCCAGCAGCTCTAGCGGGAGGGCCCGAAATGAGCAGTTCTTC. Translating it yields CASSSSGRARNEQFF.